This T cell receptor beta chain is drawn from a study of human T cells and chemical hapten exposure. Time point indicated: patch test 1, 2 weeks after DPC sensitization. Treatment defined: therapeutic diphenylcyclopropenone sensitization with weekly scalp DPC. TCRdb itself ran the RACE reads through MiXCR, one entry per CDR3 protein. The table has 79,000 or so distinct CDR3 sequences, 10% seen once; the top ten hold 1.3% to 1.5%. This CDR3 contains 13 residues. CDR1 and CDR2 (germline): SQVTM, ANQGSEA. V was pared by 7 bases and J by 2 bases, with 12 bases between. The sequence was obtained from a woman in her forties or fifties with alopecia areata. Some clones in this sample may be carry-over from other donors' samples. The sample consisted of whole blood, taken in connection with sensitization to the hapten diphenylcyclopropenone (DPC). The chain has TRBV29-1 and TRBJ2-1; D may be TRBD1 or TRBD2 (5 bases each). CDR3 coding DNA: TGCAGCGGTGGGCAGGGACCCTACAATGAGCAGTTCTTC. Its translation: CSGGQGPYNEQFF.